Below, 20 T cell receptor beta chains from the same sample are listed, as sequenced in a study of shared clonotypes between healthy human individuals. TCRdb keeps only in-frame clones here, not all; method: immunoSEQ multiplex PCR. Of under 2,000,000 clones in the sample, about 95% were seen once. CD45RO negativity and positive selection for CCR7 defined naive CD8 cells, a population that excluded terminally differentiated effector memory CD45RA+ cells. Material: naive CD8+ T cells sorted from blood. These receptors were collected from a man aged 18 to 29 in good health.

This sequence joins TRBV7-9 and TRBJ1-1, with D uncertain. The length of the CDR3 is 14 residues. From germline, CDR1 is SEHNR and CDR2 FQNEAQ (reference sequence). Trimming removed 5 bases from V and 1 base from J, with 11 bases in between. CDR3 sequence: CASSQWTENTEAFF. The CDR3 DNA sequence: TGTGCCAGCAGCCAATGGACCGAGAACACTGAAGCTTTCTTT.

The rearrangement uses TRBV19 and TRBJ1-5; D uncertain. The CDR3 runs to 16 residues. Germline values: CDR1 LNHDA, CDR2 SQIVND (reference sequence). The germline V and J ends were trimmed by 5 bases and 7 bases, with 21 bases remaining between them. The DNA for the CDR3 is TGTGCCAGTAGTCAAAGCGGGGAGGGATTGGGGCAGCCCCAGCATTTT. This gives the protein CASSQSGEGLGQPQHF.

This chain connects TRBV4-3 to TRBJ2-1; 12 positions match TRBD2. In germline, CDR1 is LGHNA, CDR2 YSLEER. CDR3 length: 19 amino acids. Trimming removed 0 bases from V and 7 bases from J; junction bases left unmatched: 13. The CDR3 nucleotides are TGCGCCAGCAGCCAAGATCTTGCTAGCGGGAGGGCCATCGGGAATGAGCAGTTCTTC. Translating gives CASSQDLASGRAIGNEQFF.

The V call is TRBV9, the J call TRBJ2-7; 8 bases align to TRBD1. V lost 3 bases to trimming and J lost 2 bases; unmatched junction nucleotides: 7. The length of the CDR3 is 15 residues. CDR1 SGDLS and CDR2 YYNGEE come from the germline V gene. The chain's CDR3 is CASSAGQGTTYEQYF. The CDR3 coding sequence is TGTGCCAGCAGCGCCGGACAGGGAACAACCTACGAGCAGTACTTC.

CDR3 amino acids: CASSLSAGGNLHF. The CDR3 nucleotides read TGTGCCAGCAGTTTATCGGCGGGGGGAAACCTCCACTTT. V usage is TRBV27 and J usage is TRBJ1-6, with D perhaps matching TRBD1 (5 bases). V dropped 0 bases and J dropped 15 bases, with 12 bases sitting between them. The CDR3 extends over 13 amino acids. Germline CDR1 reads MNHEY; CDR2 reads SMNVEV (reference sequence).

The chain links TRBV27 to TRBJ2-2; D remains unclear. V shed 5 bases and J shed 3 bases, with 4 bases lying between them. The CDR3 is 12 residues long. The germline V gene encodes CDR1 MNHEY and CDR2 SMNVEV (reference sequence). The CDR3 DNA is TGTGCCAGCAGTACCCACACCGGGGAGCTGTTTTTT. Its protein is CASSTHTGELFF.

This chain joins TRBV19 and TRBJ2-7; tentatively, D is TRBD2 (6 bases). Germline values: CDR1 LNHDA, CDR2 SQIVND (reference sequence). Trimming shortened V by 2 bases and J by 5 bases, and 13 bases separated the two germline ends. CDR3 length equals 14 residues. DNA of the CDR3: TGTGCCAGTAGTATAACGGGGGAGGCCGACGAGCAGTACTTC. Translation: CASSITGEADEQYF.

The CDR3 loop reads CSVVGVSEKLFF. The CDR3 DNA sequence: TGCAGCGTTGTTGGAGTAAGTGAAAAACTGTTTTTT. The chain carries TRBV29-1 and TRBJ1-4, with D hard to call. The germline gives CDR1 SQVTM, CDR2 ANQGSEA. V was trimmed by 4 bases and J by 7 bases, leaving 10 bases between them. The CDR3 extends over 12 amino acids.

V is TRBV21-1 and J is TRBJ2-3; the D call TRBD2 from the table was never checked on the DNA. TRBV21-1 is annotated as a pseudogene. CDR3 length: 15 residues. The chain's CDR3 is CASTSWRRASDTQYF. The CDR3 nucleotides read TGTGCCAGCACCTCTTGGCGGAGGGCCTCAGATACGCAGTATTTT.

V is TRBV28 and J is TRBJ2-1; D is possibly TRBD2 (5 bases). CDR1 is MDHEN and CDR2 is SYDVKM in the germline V gene. CDR3 size: 12 residues. Trimming took off 7 bases at V and 6 bases at J, with 10 bases between the two ends. The CDR3, as DNA: TGTGCCAGCAAGAGGGCGGGCAATGAGCAGTTCTTC. Protein sequence: CASKRAGNEQFF.

Comments on this clone: The same CDR3 arises from other DNA sequences in this sample as well. J is TRBJ2-7 and V is TRBV18; D may be TRBD1 (6 bases). CDR3 size: 14 residues. The ends were cut back, 2 bases at V and 0 bases at J, with 8 bases in the middle. The germline gives CDR1 KGHSH, CDR2 LQKENI. The CDR3 region has the DNA TGTGCCAGCTCACCAGGGGACAACTCCTACGAGCAGTACTTC. Amino acid sequence: CASSPGDNSYEQYF.

In its sample, this clone was seen once. The V call is TRBV6-6, the J call TRBJ2-1; 9 nucleotides align to TRBD2. The CDR3 covers 15 residues. Trimming cost V 5 bases and J 3 bases; bases outside gene matches: 5. Per the germline V gene, CDR1 is MNHNY and CDR2 is SVGAGI (reference sequence). The chain's CDR3 is CASSDHSGGYNEQFF. Written as DNA, the CDR3 is TGTGCCAGCAGTGACCATAGCGGGGGCTACAATGAGCAGTTCTTC.

The CDR3 bases are TGTGCCAGTAGTATTGGTCGATTAGAACCTAATGAAAAACTGTTTTTT. This encodes CASSIGRLEPNEKLFF. The chain recombines TRBV19 with TRBJ1-4; D unresolved. The V gene lost 3 bases and the J gene lost 3 bases, with 14 bases spanning the gap. CDR1 and CDR2 (germline): LNHDA, SQIVND (reference sequence). The CDR3 is made up of 16 amino acids.

This chain joins TRBV5-6 and TRBJ1-1; D ambiguous. In germline, CDR1 is SGHDT, CDR2 YYEEEE. V was pared by 2 bases and J by 6 bases, with 11 bases between. This CDR3 is 13 amino acids long. CDR3: CASSFGPGAEAFF. CDR3 DNA sequence: TGTGCCAGCAGCTTCGGCCCGGGAGCTGAAGCTTTCTTT. The entire variable domain, with the rest obtained from reference TRBV5-6 and TRBJ1-1, is as follows: DAGVTQSPTHLIKTRGQQVTLRCSPKSGHDTVSWYQQALGQGPQFIFQYYEEEERQRGNFPDRFSGHQFPNYSSELNVNALLLGDSALYLCASSFGPGAEAFFGQGTRLTVV.

The rearrangement joins TRBV2 to TRBJ2-3; perhaps TRBD2 as D (6 bases). The CDR3 consists of 16 residues. Germline CDR1 SNHLY, CDR2 FYNNEI. V lost 6 bases and J 0 bases, leaving 16 bases between the germline ends. CDR3 amino acids: CASRTPRDLSTDTQYF. DNA of the CDR3: TGTGCCAGCAGAACCCCTCGGGACTTAAGCACAGATACGCAGTATTTT.

As for this clone: The same CDR3 arises from other DNA sequences in this sample as well. The chain employs TRBV2 and TRBJ2-7; the D gene could be TRBD1 or TRBD2 (6 bases each). Trimming removed 1 base at V and 2 bases at J, with 9 bases between. CDR3 size: 14 residues. The germline CDR1 and CDR2 sequences are SNHLY and FYNNEI. The CDR3 loop reads CASSEGGGTYEQYF. CDR3 DNA: TGTGCCAGCAGTGAAGGAGGGGGGACCTACGAGCAGTACTTC. Full variable domain (outside the CDR3, taken from reference TRBV2 and TRBJ2-7): EPEVTQTPSHQVTQMGQEVILRCVPISNHLYFYWYRQILGQKVEFLVSFYNNEISEKSEIFDDQFSVERPDGSNFTLKIRSTKLEDSAMYFCASSEGGGTYEQYFGPGTRLTVT.

About this clone: The sample contains more than one DNA sequence encoding this CDR3. The genes are TRBV6-1 and TRBJ2-7; D call uncertain. Germline V gene lookup returns CDR1 MNHNS and CDR2 SASEGT. V shed 0 bases and J shed 4 bases, with 7 bases lying between them. This CDR3 has 13 amino acids. The CDR3 coding sequence is TGTGCCAGCAGTGAAGCTGCGGTGTACGAGCAGTACTTC. This codes for CASSEAAVYEQYF.

The chain is built from TRBV4-1 and TRBJ1-1, with TRBD1 as a possible D gene (6 bases). The CDR3 runs to 13 residues. Germline assignment: CDR1 MGHRA and CDR2 YSYEKL. The V and J ends lost 3 bases and 7 bases respectively, with 12 bases between them. The CDR3 DNA reads as TGCGCCAGCAGCCAGGTGGGGGGCCTTGAAGCTTTCTTT. As protein: CASSQVGGLEAFF.

This clone was counted once. The sample carries other DNA sequences with the same CDR3. The gene calls are TRBV9 and TRBJ2-2; no clear D. CDR3 length: 12 amino acids. V shed 3 bases and J shed 8 bases, with 8 bases lying between them. The germline CDR1 and CDR2 sequences are SGDLS and YYNGEE. DNA for the CDR3: TGTGCCAGCAGCGCCCTGGGGGGGGAGCTGTTTTTT. Its protein is CASSALGGELFF. The whole variable domain, remainder taken from reference TRBV9 and TRBJ2-2, is DSGVTQTPKHLITATGQRVTLRCSPRSGDLSVYWYQQSLDQGLQFLIQYYNGEERAKGNILERFSAQQFPDLHSELNLSSLELGDSALYFCASSALGGELFFGEGSRLTVL.

The CDR3 sequence: CASSAGGPYEQYF. Here the CDR3 DNA reads TGTGCCAGCAGTGCCGGGGGGCCCTACGAGCAGTACTTC. The genes are TRBV6-1 and TRBJ2-7; TRBD2 is a possible D gene (7 bases). This CDR3 comprises 13 residues. CDR1 is MNHNS and CDR2 is SASEGT in the germline V gene. Trimming cost V 4 bases and J 2 bases, with 9 bases left between them.